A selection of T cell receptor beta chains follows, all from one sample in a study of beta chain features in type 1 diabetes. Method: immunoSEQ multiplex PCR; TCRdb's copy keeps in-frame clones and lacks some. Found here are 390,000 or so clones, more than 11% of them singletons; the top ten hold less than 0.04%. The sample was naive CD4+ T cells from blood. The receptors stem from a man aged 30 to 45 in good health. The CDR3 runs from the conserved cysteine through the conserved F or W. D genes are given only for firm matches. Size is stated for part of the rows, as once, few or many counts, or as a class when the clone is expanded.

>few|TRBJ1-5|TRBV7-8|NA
CASSQDSAQGPQHF
TGTGCCAGCAGCCAAGACTCCGCTCAAGGGCCCCAGCATTTT
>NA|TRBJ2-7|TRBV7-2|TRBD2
CASSAGLAGYEQYF
TGTGCCAGCAGCGCCGGACTAGCGGGCTACGAGCAGTACTTC
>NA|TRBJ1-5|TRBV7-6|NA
CASSRGGGNQPQHF
TGTGCCAGCAGCCGCGGGGGAGGGAATCAGCCCCAGCATTTT
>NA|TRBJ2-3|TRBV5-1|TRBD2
CASGRAGNTDTQYF
TGCGCCAGCGGGAGGGCCGGGAACACAGATACGCAGTATTTT
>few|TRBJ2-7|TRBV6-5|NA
CASSATDGGSEQYF
TGTGCCAGCAGCGCGACAGATGGGGGATCCGAGCAGTACTTC
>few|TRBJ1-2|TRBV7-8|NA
CASSFRQSIGYTF
TGTGCCAGCAGCTTTCGTCAGTCAATCGGCTACACCTTC
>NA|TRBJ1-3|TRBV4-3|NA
CASSHQGMGNTIYF
TGCGCCAGCAGCCACCAAGGGATGGGAAACACCATATATTTT
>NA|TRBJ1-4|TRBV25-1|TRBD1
CASSGWTGRQGNEKLFF
TGTGCCAGCAGTGGATGGACAGGACGGCAAGGTAATGAAAAACTGTTTTTT
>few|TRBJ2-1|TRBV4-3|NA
CASSRESGGPTYNEQFF
TGCGCCAGCAGCCGCGAATCCGGAGGTCCCACCTACAATGAGCAGTTCTTC
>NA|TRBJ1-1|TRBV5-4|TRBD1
CASSLARVGRGGTEAFF
TGTGCCAGCAGCTTGGCGCGTGTTGGCAGGGGGGGAACTGAAGCTTTCTTT
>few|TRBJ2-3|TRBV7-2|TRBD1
CASSPGQVGSQYF
TGTGCCAGCAGCCCGGGACAGGTGGGGTCGCAGTATTTT
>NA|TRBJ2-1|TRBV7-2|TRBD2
CASSPEGIAGAEQFF
TGTGCCAGCAGCCCAGAAGGTATAGCGGGAGCTGAGCAGTTCTTC
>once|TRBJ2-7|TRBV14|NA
CASSPQVTPGYEQYF
TGTGCCAGCAGCCCCCAAGTAACCCCCGGCTACGAGCAGTACTTC
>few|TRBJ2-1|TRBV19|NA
CASSMLRGNEQFF
TGTGCCAGTAGTATGTTGAGGGGCAATGAGCAGTTCTTC
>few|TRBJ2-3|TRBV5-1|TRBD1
CASSLEQGTVDTQYF
TGCGCCAGCAGCTTGGAACAGGGGACGGTTGATACGCAGTATTTT
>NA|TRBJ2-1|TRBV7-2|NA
CASSLYGVKNEQFF
TGTGCCAGCAGCTTATACGGGGTAAAGAATGAGCAGTTCTTC
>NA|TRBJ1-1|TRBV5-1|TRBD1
CASGSGTENTEAFF
TGCGCCAGCGGCTCCGGGACAGAGAACACTGAAGCTTTCTTT
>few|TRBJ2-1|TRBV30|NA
CAWRNEDIYGPQFF
TGTGCCTGGAGAAACGAAGATATATACGGTCCACAGTTCTTC
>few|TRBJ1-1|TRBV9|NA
CASSVAVGGALGNTEAFF
TGTGCCAGCAGCGTAGCAGTTGGGGGGGCTCTTGGTAACACTGAAGCTTTCTTT
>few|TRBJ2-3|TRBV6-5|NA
CASSRTGSSDTQYF
TGTGCCAGCAGCCGCACAGGGAGTTCAGATACGCAGTATTTT
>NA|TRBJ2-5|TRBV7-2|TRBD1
CASSFHRGPETQYF
TGTGCCAGCAGCTTTCACAGGGGTCCGGAGACCCAGTACTTC
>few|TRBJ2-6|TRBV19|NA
CASASTGFSGANVLTF
TGTGCCAGTGCGTCCACCGGATTCTCTGGGGCCAACGTCCTGACTTTC
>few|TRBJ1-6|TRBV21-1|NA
CASSKFAEEGNNSPLHF
TGTGCCAGCAGCAAATTCGCCGAGGAGGGAAATAATTCACCCCTCCACTTT
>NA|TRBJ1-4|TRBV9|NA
CASIGKLFF
TGTGCCAGCATCGGAAAACTGTTTTTT
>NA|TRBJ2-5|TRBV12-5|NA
CASGLGPQRETQYF
TGTGCTAGTGGTTTGGGGCCCCAGCGGGAGACCCAGTACTTC
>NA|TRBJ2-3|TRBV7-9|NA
CASTRLSVSTDTQYF
TGTGCCAGCACCAGGCTGAGCGTTAGCACAGATACGCAGTATTTT
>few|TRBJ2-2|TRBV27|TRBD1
CAQAGTAYPNTGELFF
TGTGCTCAGGCCGGGACAGCTTACCCGAACACCGGGGAGCTGTTTTTT
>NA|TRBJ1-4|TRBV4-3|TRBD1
CASSQLTGGHEKLFF
TGCGCCAGCAGCCAACTTACAGGGGGCCATGAAAAACTGTTTTTT
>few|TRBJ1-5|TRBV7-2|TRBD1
CASSRQGMQQPQHF
TGTGCCAGCAGCCGACAGGGAATGCAGCAGCCCCAGCATTTT
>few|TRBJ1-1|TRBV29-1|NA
CSVVGGLRNTEAFF
TGCAGCGTTGTTGGGGGACTCCGTAACACTGAAGCTTTCTTT
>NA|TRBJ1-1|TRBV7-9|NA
CASSLAAGDMNTEAFF
TGTGCCAGCAGCTTAGCCGCAGGGGACATGAACACTGAAGCTTTCTTT
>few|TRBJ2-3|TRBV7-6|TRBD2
CASSLATLAGSGTDTQYF
TGTGCCAGCAGCTTAGCTACGCTAGCGGGATCCGGCACAGATACGCAGTATTTT
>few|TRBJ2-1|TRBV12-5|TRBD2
CASGILAGGQNEQFF
TGTGCTAGTGGAATACTAGCGGGAGGCCAGAATGAGCAGTTCTTC
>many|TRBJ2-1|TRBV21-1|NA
CASKRPGLAGVQRIHNEQFF
TGTGCCAGCAAACGACCGGGACTAGCGGGAGTGCAGCGGATTCACAATGAGCAGTTCTTC
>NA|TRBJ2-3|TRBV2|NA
CASSQGALTDTQYF
TGTGCCAGCAGCCAAGGGGCTCTTACAGATACGCAGTATTTT
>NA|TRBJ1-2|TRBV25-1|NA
CASSVGGWYGYTF
TGTGCCAGCAGTGTTGGTGGTTGGTATGGCTACACCTTC
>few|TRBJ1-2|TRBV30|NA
CAWSVSSGYTF
TGTGCCTGGAGTGTAAGCAGTGGCTACACCTTC
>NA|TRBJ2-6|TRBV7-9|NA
CASSLAGNLVAGANVLTF
TGTGCCAGCAGCTTAGCAGGGAATTTAGTAGCTGGGGCCAACGTCCTGACTTTC
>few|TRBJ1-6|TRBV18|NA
CASSLIEDSPLHF
TGTGCCAGCTCACTGATCGAAGATTCACCCCTCCACTTT
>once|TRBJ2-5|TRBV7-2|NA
CASSLRARKETQYF
TGTGCCAGCAGCTTAAGGGCAAGAAAAGAGACCCAGTACTTC
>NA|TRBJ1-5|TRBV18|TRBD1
CASSPRVGTGRQPQHF
TGTGCCAGCTCACCACGGGTGGGGACAGGACGACAGCCCCAGCATTTT
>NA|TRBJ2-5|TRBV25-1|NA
CASSEAGQETQYF
TGTGCCAGCAGTGAAGCAGGGCAAGAGACCCAGTACTTC
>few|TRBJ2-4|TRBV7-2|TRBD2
CASSPLAGQKNIQYF
TGTGCCAGCAGTCCCCTAGCGGGACAGAAAAACATTCAGTACTTC
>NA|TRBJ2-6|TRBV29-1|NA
CSARGWRDGSSGANGLTF
TGCAGCGCAAGAGGTTGGCGGGACGGGAGCTCTGGGGCCAACGGCCTGACTTTC
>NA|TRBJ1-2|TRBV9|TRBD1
CASSVGTGFAYGYTF
TGTGCCAGCAGCGTAGGGACAGGGTTCGCCTATGGCTACACCTTC